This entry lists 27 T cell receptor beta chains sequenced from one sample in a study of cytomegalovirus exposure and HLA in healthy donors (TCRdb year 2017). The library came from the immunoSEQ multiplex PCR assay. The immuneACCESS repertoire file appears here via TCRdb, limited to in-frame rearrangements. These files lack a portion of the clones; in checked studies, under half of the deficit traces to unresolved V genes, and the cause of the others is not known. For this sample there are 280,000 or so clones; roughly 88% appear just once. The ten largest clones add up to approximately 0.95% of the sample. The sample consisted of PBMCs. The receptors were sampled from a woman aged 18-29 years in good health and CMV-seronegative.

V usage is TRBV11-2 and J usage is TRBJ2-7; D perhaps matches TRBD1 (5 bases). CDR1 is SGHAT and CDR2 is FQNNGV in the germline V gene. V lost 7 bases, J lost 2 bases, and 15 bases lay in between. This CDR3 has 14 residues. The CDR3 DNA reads TGTGCCAGCAACATTGACAGATCGGCCTACGAGCAGTACTTC. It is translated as CASNIDRSAYEQYF.

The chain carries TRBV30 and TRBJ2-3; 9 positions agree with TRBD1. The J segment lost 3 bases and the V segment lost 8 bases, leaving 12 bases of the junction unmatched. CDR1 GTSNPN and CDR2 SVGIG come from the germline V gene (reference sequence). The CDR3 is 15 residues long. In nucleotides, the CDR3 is TGTGCCGGAGGGGGACAGGGAGGGAGGACAGATACGCAGTATTTT. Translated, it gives CAGGGQGGRTDTQYF.

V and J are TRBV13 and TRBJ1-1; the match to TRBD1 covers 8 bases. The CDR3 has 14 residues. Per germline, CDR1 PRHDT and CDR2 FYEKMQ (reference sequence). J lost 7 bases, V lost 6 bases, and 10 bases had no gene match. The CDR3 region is CASRGRDRSYEAFF. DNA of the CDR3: TGTGCCAGCAGGGGGCGGGACAGGTCTTATGAAGCTTTCTTT.

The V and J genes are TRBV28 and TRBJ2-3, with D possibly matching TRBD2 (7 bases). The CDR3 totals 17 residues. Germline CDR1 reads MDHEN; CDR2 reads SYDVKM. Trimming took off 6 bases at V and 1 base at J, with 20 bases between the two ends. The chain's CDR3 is CASRTPRGGRGTDTQYF. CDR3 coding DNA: TGTGCCAGCAGGACCCCAAGGGGGGGGAGGGGCACAGATACGCAGTATTTT. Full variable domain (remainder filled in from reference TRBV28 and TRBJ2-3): DVKVTQSSRYLVKRTGEKVFLECVQDMDHENMFWYRQDPGLGLRLIYFSYDVKMKEKGDIPEGYSVSREKKERFSLILESASTNQTSMYLCASRTPRGGRGTDTQYFGPGTRLTVL.

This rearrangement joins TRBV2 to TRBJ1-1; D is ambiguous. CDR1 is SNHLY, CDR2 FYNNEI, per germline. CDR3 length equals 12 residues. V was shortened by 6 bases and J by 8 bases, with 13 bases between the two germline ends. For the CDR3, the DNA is TGTGCCAGCAGCAATGGGCCAGACGAAGCTTTCTTT. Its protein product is CASSNGPDEAFF.

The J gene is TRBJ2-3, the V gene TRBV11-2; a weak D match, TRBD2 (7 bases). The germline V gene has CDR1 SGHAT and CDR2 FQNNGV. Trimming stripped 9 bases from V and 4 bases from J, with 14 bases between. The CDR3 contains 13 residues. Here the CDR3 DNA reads TGTGCCAGTTCCACCGGGGGGCCAGATACGCAGTATTTT. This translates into CASSTGGPDTQYF.

CDR3 protein: CASSPYMTGELFF. As DNA, the CDR3 is TGTGCCAGCAGTCCCTATATGACCGGGGAGCTGTTTTTT. The chain uses TRBV27 and TRBJ2-2, with D hard to call. The germline CDR1 and CDR2 sequences are MNHEY and SMNVEV (reference sequence). The CDR3 is made up of 13 amino acids. Trimming removed 5 bases from V and 5 bases from J, with 9 bases in between.

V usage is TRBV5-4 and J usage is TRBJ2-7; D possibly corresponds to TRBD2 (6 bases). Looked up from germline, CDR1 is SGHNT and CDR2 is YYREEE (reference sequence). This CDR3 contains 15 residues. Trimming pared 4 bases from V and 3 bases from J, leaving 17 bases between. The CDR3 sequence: CASSPDVGLFYEQYF. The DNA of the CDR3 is TGTGCCAGCAGCCCGGATGTGGGACTGTTCTACGAGCAGTACTTC. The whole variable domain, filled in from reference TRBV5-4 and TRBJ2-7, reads ETGVTQSPTHLIKTRGQQVTLRCSSQSGHNTVSWYQQALGQGPQFIFQYYREEENGRGNFPPRFSGLQFPNYSSELNVNALELDDSALYLCASSPDVGLFYEQYFGPGTRLTVT.

CDR3 in amino acids: CASSSLTGTVNIQYF. The CDR3 DNA sequence: TGTGCCAGCAGTTCCTTGACAGGGACCGTAAACATTCAGTACTTC. The chain employs TRBV27 and TRBJ2-4; 7 bases map to TRBD1. Trimming cost V 4 bases and J 6 bases; bases outside gene matches: 9. The CDR3 is 15 residues long. CDR1 and CDR2 (germline): MNHEY, SMNVEV (reference sequence).

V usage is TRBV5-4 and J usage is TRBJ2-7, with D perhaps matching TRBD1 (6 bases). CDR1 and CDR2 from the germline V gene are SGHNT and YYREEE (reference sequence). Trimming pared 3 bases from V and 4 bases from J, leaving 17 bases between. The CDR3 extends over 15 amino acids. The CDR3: CASSWDITGIYEQYF. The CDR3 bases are TGTGCCAGCAGCTGGGACATTACGGGGATTTACGAGCAGTACTTC.

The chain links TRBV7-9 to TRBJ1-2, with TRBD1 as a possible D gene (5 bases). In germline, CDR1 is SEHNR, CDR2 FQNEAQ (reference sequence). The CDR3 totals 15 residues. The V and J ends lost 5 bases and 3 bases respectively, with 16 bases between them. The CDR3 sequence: CASSPGGSVDYGYTF. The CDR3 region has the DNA TGTGCCAGCAGCCCTGGGGGGAGTGTTGACTATGGCTACACCTTC.

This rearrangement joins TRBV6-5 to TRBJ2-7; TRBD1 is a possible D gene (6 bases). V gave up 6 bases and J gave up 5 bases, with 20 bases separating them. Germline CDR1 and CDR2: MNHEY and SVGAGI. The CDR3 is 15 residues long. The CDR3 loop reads CASRKKPGVGDEQYF. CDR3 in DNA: TGTGCCAGCAGAAAGAAGCCAGGGGTCGGGGACGAGCAGTACTTC.

CDR3 region: CASIDHDSYEQYF. The CDR3 bases are TGTGCCAGCATTGACCACGACAGCTACGAGCAGTACTTC. This chain connects TRBV6-1 to TRBJ2-7, with D maybe TRBD1 (5 bases). The V and J ends lost 7 bases and 3 bases respectively, with 13 bases between them. Germline V gene sequence: CDR1 MNHNS, CDR2 SASEGT. The CDR3 spans 13 residues.

As DNA, the CDR3 is TGTGCCAGCAGTCCTCAGGGAGGGAGAACTAATGAAAAACTGTTTTTT. Residues: CASSPQGGRTNEKLFF. The chain carries TRBV25-1 and TRBJ1-4; TRBD1 might be the D (5 bases). The CDR3 has 16 residues. V dropped 5 bases and J dropped 1 base, with 14 bases sitting between them. Germline V gene lookup returns CDR1 MGHDK and CDR2 SYGVNS.

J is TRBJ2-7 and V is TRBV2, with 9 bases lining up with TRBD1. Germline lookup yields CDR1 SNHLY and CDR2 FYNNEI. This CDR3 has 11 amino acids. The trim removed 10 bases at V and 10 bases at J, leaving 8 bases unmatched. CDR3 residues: CAIMDRGAQYF. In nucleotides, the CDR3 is TGTGCCATAATGGACAGGGGCGCACAGTACTTC.

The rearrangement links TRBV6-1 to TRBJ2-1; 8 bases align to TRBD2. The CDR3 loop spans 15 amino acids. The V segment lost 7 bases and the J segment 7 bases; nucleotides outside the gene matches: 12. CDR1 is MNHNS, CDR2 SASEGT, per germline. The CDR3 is CASIRGSGGPNEQFF. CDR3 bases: TGTGCCAGCATTCGGGGTTCGGGAGGGCCAAATGAGCAGTTCTTC.

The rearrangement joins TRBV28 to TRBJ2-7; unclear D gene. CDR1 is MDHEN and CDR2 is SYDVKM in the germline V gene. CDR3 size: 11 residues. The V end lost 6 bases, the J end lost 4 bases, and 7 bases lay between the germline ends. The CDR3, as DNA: TGTGCCAGCAGGGAGTCGTACGAGCAGTACTTC. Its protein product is CASRESYEQYF.

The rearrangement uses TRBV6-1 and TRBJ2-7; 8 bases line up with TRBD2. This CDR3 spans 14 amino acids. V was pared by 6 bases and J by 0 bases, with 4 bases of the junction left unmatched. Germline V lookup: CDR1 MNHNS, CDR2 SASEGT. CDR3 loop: CASSRGLASYEQYF. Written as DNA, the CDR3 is TGTGCCAGCAGCAGAGGACTAGCCTCCTACGAGCAGTACTTC.

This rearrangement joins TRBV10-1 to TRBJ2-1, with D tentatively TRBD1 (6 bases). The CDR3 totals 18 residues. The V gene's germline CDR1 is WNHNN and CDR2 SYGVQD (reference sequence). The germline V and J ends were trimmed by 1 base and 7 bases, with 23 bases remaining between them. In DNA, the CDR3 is TGCGCCAGCAGTGAGTGGCCCCCCGGACAGTTAAAAGGGAATGAGCAGTTCTTC. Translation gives CASSEWPPGQLKGNEQFF.

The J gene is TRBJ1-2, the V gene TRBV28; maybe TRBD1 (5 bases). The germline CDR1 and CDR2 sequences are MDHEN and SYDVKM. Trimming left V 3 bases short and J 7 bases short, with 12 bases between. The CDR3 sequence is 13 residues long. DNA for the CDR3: TGTGCCAGCAGTTTTTCCGGACACTCTGGCTACACCTTC. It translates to CASSFSGHSGYTF.

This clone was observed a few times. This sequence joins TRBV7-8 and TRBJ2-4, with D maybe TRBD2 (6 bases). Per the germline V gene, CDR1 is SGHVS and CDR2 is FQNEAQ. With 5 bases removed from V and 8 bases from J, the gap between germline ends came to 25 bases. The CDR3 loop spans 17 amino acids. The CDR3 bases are TGTGCCAGCAGCCCGCTCCCTAGCGCCAGCGGGTGGGACATTCAGTACTTC. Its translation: CASSPLPSASGWDIQYF.

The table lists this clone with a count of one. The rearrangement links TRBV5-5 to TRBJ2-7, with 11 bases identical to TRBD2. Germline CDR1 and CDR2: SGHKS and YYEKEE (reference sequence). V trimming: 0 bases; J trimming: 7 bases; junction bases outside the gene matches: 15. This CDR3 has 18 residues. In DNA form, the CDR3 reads TGTGCCAGCAGCTTGGCCTTTGGGACTAGCGGCCAAGGGAGGGAGCAGTACTTC. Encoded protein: CASSLAFGTSGQGREQYF. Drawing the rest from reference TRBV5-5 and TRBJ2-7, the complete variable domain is DAGVTQSPTHLIKTRGQQVTLRCSPISGHKSVSWYQQVLGQGPQFIFQYYEKEERGRGNFPDRFSARQFPNYSSELNVNALLLGDSALYLCASSLAFGTSGQGREQYFGPGTRLTVT.

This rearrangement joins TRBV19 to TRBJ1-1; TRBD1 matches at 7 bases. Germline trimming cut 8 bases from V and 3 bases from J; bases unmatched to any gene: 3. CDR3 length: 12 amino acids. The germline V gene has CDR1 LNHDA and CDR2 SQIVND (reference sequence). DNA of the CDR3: TGTGCCAGTCTAGACAGGGACACTGAAGCTTTCTTT. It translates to CASLDRDTEAFF.

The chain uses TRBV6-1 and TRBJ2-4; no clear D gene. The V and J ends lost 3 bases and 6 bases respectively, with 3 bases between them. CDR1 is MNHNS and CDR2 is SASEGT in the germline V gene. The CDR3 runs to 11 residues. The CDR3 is CASSDRNIQYF. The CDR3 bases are TGTGCCAGCAGTGACCGAAACATTCAGTACTTC.

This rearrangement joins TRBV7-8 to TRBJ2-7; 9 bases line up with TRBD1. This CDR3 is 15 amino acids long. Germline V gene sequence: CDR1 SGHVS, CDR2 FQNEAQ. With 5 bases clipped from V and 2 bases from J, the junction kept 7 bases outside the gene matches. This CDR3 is CASSIPRDRAYEQYF. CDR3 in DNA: TGTGCCAGCAGCATACCCCGGGACAGGGCCTACGAGCAGTACTTC.

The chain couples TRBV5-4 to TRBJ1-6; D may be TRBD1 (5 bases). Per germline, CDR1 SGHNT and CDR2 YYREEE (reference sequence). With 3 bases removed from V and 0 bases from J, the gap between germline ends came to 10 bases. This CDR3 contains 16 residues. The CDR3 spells CASSSRQSSYNSPLHF. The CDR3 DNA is TGTGCCAGCAGCTCAAGACAGAGCTCCTATAATTCACCCCTCCACTTT.

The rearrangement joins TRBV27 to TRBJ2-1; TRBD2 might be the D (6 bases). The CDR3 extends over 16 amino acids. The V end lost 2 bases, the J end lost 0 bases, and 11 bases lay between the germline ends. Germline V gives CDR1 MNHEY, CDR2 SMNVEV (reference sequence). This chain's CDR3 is CASSLSLADSYNEQFF. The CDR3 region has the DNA TGTGCCAGCAGTTTAAGTTTAGCGGACTCCTACAATGAGCAGTTCTTC.